The rows below give T cell receptor beta chains drawn from one sample of a study of blood T cells in healthy people across ages. TCRdb re-called the 5' RACE reads with MiXCR, one entry per CDR3 protein. The repertoire has fewer than 950,000 distinct CDR3 sequences, approximately 55% of them found once; the top ten carry approximately 40%. The specimen sequenced was blood. The receptors derive from a man older than 75 in good health. The CDR3 runs from the conserved cysteine through the conserved F or W. D genes are given only for firm matches. Size is stated for part of the rows, as once, few or many counts, or as a class when the clone is expanded.

d_gene	abundance	v_gene	j_gene	CDR3aa	CDR3nt
TRBD2	.	TRBV29-1	TRBJ2-3	CSVLAGGDRYAYF	TGCAGCGTCCTAGCGGGAGGTGACAGATACGCGTATTTT
TRBD2	.	TRBV4-1	TRBJ2-3	CASSQDRVSGSGSRDTQYF	TGCGCCAGCAGCCAAGATCGGGTTTCGGGTAGCGGGAGTAGAGATACGCAGTATTTT
TRBD2	.	TRBV6-6	TRBJ2-7	CASSYFLAGRNEQYF	TGTGCCAGCAGTTACTTTCTAGCGGGACGTAACGAGCAGTACTTC
.	few	TRBV11-1	TRBJ2-1	CASSFFSGTGNEQFF	TGTGCCAGCAGCTTCTTTAGCGGGACAGGTAATGAGCAGTTCTTC
.	.	TRBV7-7	TRBJ2-2	CASRPGKVGIKNTGELFF	TGTGCTAGCAGGCCGGGAAAGGTTGGGATAAAGAACACCGGGGAGCTGTTTTTT
.	.	TRBV5-1	TRBJ2-7	CASTLARGSYEQYF	TGCGCCAGCACCTTGGCTAGGGGCTCCTACGAGCAGTACTTC
TRBD1	.	TRBV5-6	TRBJ2-1	CASTGTGANNEQFF	TGTGCCAGCACCGGGACAGGGGCCAACAATGAGCAGTTCTTC
.	few	TRBV7-2	TRBJ1-4	CASSSTASATNEKLFF	TGTGCCAGCAGCTCCACGGCCTCTGCAACTAATGAAAAACTGTTTTTT
TRBD1	.	TRBV20-1	TRBJ1-4	CSASQGGGEKLFF	TGCAGTGCTAGTCAGGGAGGGGGCGAAAAACTGTTTTTT
.	once	TRBV29-1	TRBJ2-4	CSVVGVRAKNIQYF	TGCAGCGTTGTCGGAGTTAGGGCCAAAAACATTCAGTACTTC
.	few	TRBV10-1	TRBJ2-1	CASSGGRKQFF	TGCGCCAGCAGTGGTGGGCGCAAGCAGTTCTTC
.	.	TRBV29-1	TRBJ2-5	CNVPRAWETQYF	TGCAACGTCCCCCGGGCTTGGGAGACCCAGTACTTC
TRBD1	.	TRBV7-3	TRBJ1-4	CASSLYGTGPEKLFF	TGTGCCAGCAGCCTCTACGGGACAGGGCCTGAAAAACTGTTTTTT
.	.	TRBV20-1	TRBJ2-7	CSARDGAGSSYEQYF	TGCAGTGCTAGAGATGGCGCAGGAAGCTCCTACGAGCAGTACTTC
TRBD2	few	TRBV6-2/TRBV6-3	TRBJ2-7	CASSQPGLVTEQYF	TGTGCCAGCAGTCAACCGGGACTAGTTACCGAGCAGTACTTC
.	few	TRBV11-2	TRBJ1-3	CASSLSGASGNTIYF	TGTGCCAGCAGCTTATCGGGGGCATCAGGAAACACCATATATTTT
TRBD1	.	TRBV20-1	TRBJ1-4	CSARGDRATGEKLFF	TGCAGTGCTAGGGGGGACAGGGCGACGGGTGAAAAACTGTTTTTT
TRBD2	.	TRBV24-1	TRBJ2-1	CATSDRGLAGRNEQFF	TGTGCCACCAGTGACCGTGGACTAGCGGGACGGAATGAGCAGTTCTTC
TRBD1	few	TRBV20-1	TRBJ1-2	CSALWGTGGYGYTF	TGCAGTGCTCTATGGGGGACAGGAGGCTATGGCTACACCTTC
.	few	TRBV20-1	TRBJ2-3	CSAPRGTQSTDTQYF	TGCAGTGCCCCCCGGGGGACGCAAAGCACAGATACGCAGTATTTT
.	.	TRBV15	TRBJ1-2	CATSTPVVAAGVINYGYIF	TGTGCCACCAGCACACCCGTCGTGGCCGCGGGGGTCATTAACTATGGCTACATCTTC
.	.	TRBV20-1	TRBJ2-7	CSARRVGYEQYF	TGCAGTGCTAGGAGGGTTGGGTACGAGCAGTACTTC
TRBD2	.	TRBV12-3/TRBV12-4	TRBJ2-1	CASSPRLAGNEQFF	TGTGCCAGCAGTCCCCGACTAGCGGGGAACGAGCAGTTCTTC
.	.	TRBV20-1	TRBJ2-7	CSASPQGYEQYF	TGCAGTGCTAGTCCCCAGGGATACGAGCAGTACTTC
.	few	TRBV7-2	TRBJ1-4	CASSNPGDLGAEKLFF	TGTGCCAGCAGCAATCCTGGGGACTTAGGCGCTGAAAAACTGTTTTTT
.	few	TRBV6-5	TRBJ2-7	CASNRDGLNEQYF	TGTGCCAGCAACCGGGACGGGCTGAACGAGCAGTACTTC
TRBD2	.	TRBV27	TRBJ2-3	CASSAGLAATDTQYF	TGTGCCAGCAGTGCCGGACTAGCGGCCACAGATACGCAGTATTTT
TRBD1	few	TRBV11-2	TRBJ2-7	CASSLFGPGGEQYF	TGTGCCAGCAGCTTATTTGGGCCAGGGGGCGAGCAGTACTTC
TRBD1	.	TRBV29-1	TRBJ1-1	CSVERGLSGGTEAFF	TGCAGCGTTGAGAGAGGTCTCTCAGGGGGCACTGAAGCTTTCTTT
.	.	TRBV7-8	TRBJ2-5	CASSPGKTAQETQYF	TGTGCCAGCAGCCCTGGGAAGACAGCACAAGAGACCCAGTACTTC
TRBD2	.	TRBV5-1	TRBJ2-5	CASSLAGLAGETQYF	TGCGCCAGCAGCTTGGCCGGACTAGCTGGGGAGACCCAGTACTTC
.	.	TRBV18	TRBJ2-5	CASSPLSTGPNEQYF	TGTGCCAGCTCACCGCTTTCGACTGGGCCCAATGAGCAGTACTTC
.	.	TRBV7-9	TRBJ2-2	CVLTWAGPAGELFF	TGTGTCCTGACATGGGCGGGACCGGCCGGGGAGCTGTTTTTT
.	.	TRBV4-1	TRBJ1-2	CASSQTGSRGYTF	TGCGCCAGCAGCCAAACAGGGAGCCGTGGTTACACCTTC
.	few	TRBV7-9	TRBJ1-2	CASSLEVGPGYGYTF	TGTGCCAGCAGCTTAGAAGTGGGGCCGGGATATGGCTACACCTTC
.	.	TRBV7-8	TRBJ2-1	CASSATGRGDEQFF	TGTGCCAGCAGCGCCACGGGACGTGGCGATGAGCAGTTCTTC
.	few	TRBV29-1	TRBJ2-7	CSVGGGNYEQYF	TGCAGCGTAGGAGGGGGGAACTACGAGCAGTACTTC
TRBD2	.	TRBV15	TRBJ2-3	CATKRAGVITDTQYF	TGTGCCACCAAAAGAGCGGGAGTCATAACAGATACGCAGTATTTT
TRBD2	.	TRBV7-3	TRBJ2-1	CASSRSGVNEQFF	TGTGCCAGCAGCCGGAGCGGGGTCAATGAGCAGTTCTTC
TRBD1	.	TRBV15	TRBJ1-2	CATSTGQAYDYTF	TGTGCCACCAGCACCGGACAGGCCTATGACTACACCTTC
TRBD2	few	TRBV25-1	TRBJ2-5	CASSSGNIGTQYF	TGTGCCAGCAGTAGCGGGAATATAGGGACCCAGTACTTC
.	.	TRBV3-1	TRBJ2-2	CASSKSDVRARTGELFF	TGTGCCAGCAGCAAAAGCGACGTCCGGGCCCGTACCGGGGAGCTGTTTTTT
TRBD2	.	TRBV9	TRBJ2-1	CASSLGTSLGNEQFF	TGTGCCAGCAGCCTCGGGACTAGCCTAGGGAATGAGCAGTTCTTC
.	few	TRBV20-1	TRBJ2-7	CSARDWGGGTEQYF	TGCAGTGCTAGAGATTGGGGTGGGGGAACCGAGCAGTACTTC
.	.	TRBV11-1	TRBJ1-2	CASSLVGTDGYTF	TGTGCCAGCAGCTTAGTCGGGACGGATGGCTACACCTTC
.	.	TRBV7-2	TRBJ1-4	CASSLVVEKLFF	TGTGCCAGCAGCTTAGTGGTTGAAAAACTGTTTTTT
.	once	TRBV27	TRBJ1-2	CASRLDGFYGYTF	TGTGCCAGCAGGTTAGATGGCTTTTATGGCTACACCTTC
TRBD2	.	TRBV7-2	TRBJ2-3	CACSYSGTSGGDTQYF	TGTGCCTGCAGCTACAGCGGGACTAGCGGAGGAGATACGCAGTATTTT